The following is a T cell receptor beta chain sequence with its context. Its antigen is not identified. This sample is drawn from a study of shared clonotypes between healthy human individuals. Study as a whole: Each donor's CD4 naive and CD4 memory cells filled three plates apiece, CD8 naive two, and CD8 memory one.

Study-level results: Blood alone was sampled, and tissue repertoires likely differ. A few donors had around 5% of their naive CD4 clonotypes in common.

Positive CCR7 selection of CD45RO-negative cells yielded the naive CD8 cells, and terminally differentiated effector memory CD45RA+ cells were excluded. In replicate PCRs of sorted subsets, approximately 210 ng DNA, tens of thousands of T cell genomes, was used. Measured with immunoSEQ multiplex PCR; TCRdb has only the in-frame clones, and not every one. The data contain around 550,000 clones, 85% to 95% of them singletons. The TCR originated in a woman aged 25 to 39 in good health. The sample was naive CD8+ T cells sorted from blood.

For the CDR3, the DNA is TGTGCCAGCAGCCAAGAGAGCCAGCCCTCAGGCTACGAGCAGTACTTC. Translation: CASSQESQPSGYEQYF. The rearrangement links TRBV4-2 to TRBJ2-7; D gene uncertain. V shed 0 bases and J shed 3 bases, with 15 bases lying between them. This CDR3 comprises 16 residues. Per the germline V gene, CDR1 is LGHNA and CDR2 is YNFKEQ.